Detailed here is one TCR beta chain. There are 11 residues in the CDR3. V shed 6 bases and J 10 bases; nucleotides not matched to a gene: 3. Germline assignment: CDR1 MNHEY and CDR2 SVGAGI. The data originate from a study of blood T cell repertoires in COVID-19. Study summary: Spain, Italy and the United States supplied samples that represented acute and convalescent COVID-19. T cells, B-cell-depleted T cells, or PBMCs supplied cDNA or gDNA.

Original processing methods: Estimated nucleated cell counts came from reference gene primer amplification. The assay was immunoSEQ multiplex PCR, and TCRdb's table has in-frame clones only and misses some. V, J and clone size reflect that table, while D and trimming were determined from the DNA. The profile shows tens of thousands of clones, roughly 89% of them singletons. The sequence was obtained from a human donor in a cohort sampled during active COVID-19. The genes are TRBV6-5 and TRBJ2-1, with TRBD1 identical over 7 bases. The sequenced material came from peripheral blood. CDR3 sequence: CASSQGQEQFF. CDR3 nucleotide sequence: TGTGCCAGCAGCCAGGGACAGGAGCAGTTCTTC.